The present T cell receptor beta chain was sequenced within a study of identical twins. Study findings and constraints: Conclusions leaned on cross-sectional statistical analysis and did not track the same donors over time. Where out-of-frame alpha sequences were twin-shared, they showed excess low generation probability. Zero-insertion analyses might be partly confounded by invariant T cells like MAIT and iNKT.

This clonotype was counted only a few times. The antigen remains unidentified. The CDR3 length is 13 residues. V lost 3 bases to trimming and J lost 1 base, with 9 bases between them. The germline gives CDR1 DFQATT, CDR2 SNEGSKA (reference sequence). Using its own MiXCR run on the 5' RACE reads, TCRdb lists one record per CDR3 protein. This sample carries approximately 1.8 million distinct CDR3 sequences, less than 35% of them seen once, and the ten largest clones take about 0.27%. The J gene is TRBJ2-5, the V gene TRBV20-1; D possibly corresponds to TRBD1 (6 bases). Sequenced: cord blood. This clonotype was sampled from a newborn girl in good health. DNA for the CDR3: TGCAGTGCTAGGGGACACCTCCAAGAGACCCAGTACTTC. Translated, it gives CSARGHLQETQYF.